This T cell receptor (beta chain) was identified in a study of metastatic and nonmetastatic thyroid tumors. Whole-study context: Malignant thyroid and benign thyroid patients provided blood and tumor or nodule tissue whose repertoires were compared. General observations from the study: In both blood and tumor samples, TCR beta diversity was reported significantly higher for malignant than benign nodules.

In the authors' methods: A classifier of distant metastasis in papillary thyroid cancer was built from CDR3 differences (across clinicopathological groups). TCRdb ran MiXCR on the PCR reads. TCRdb assigned the V and J calls; the authors' analysis was not used. The sample has about 16,000 clones; roughly 32% are singletons. The germline gives CDR1 ENHRY, CDR2 SYGVKD. There are 16 residues in the CDR3. The V and J ends lost 4 bases and 10 bases respectively, with 23 bases between them. Treatment of any kind had been given to no patient before thyroid surgery. Sample share makes this clone medium-sized. Its antigen is not known.

The chain combines TRBV10-3 with TRBJ1-5; TRBD1 is a possible D gene (6 bases). This clonotype originated in a female donor with papillary thyroid cancer or a benign thyroid nodule (not recorded which). Some clones in this sample may be carry-over from other donors' samples. The sequenced sample consisted of blood. Here the CDR3 reads CAISGGFTGFVGPQHF. The CDR3, as DNA: TGTGCCATCAGTGGGGGTTTTACAGGGTTTGTCGGCCCCCAGCATTTT.